Sequencing of this TCR beta chain was carried out in a study of early T cells in non-severe SARS-CoV-2 infection. cDNA molecules, individually, were tagged with unique molecular identifiers. TCRdb called the 5' RACE reads again in MiXCR, with one record for every CDR3 protein. The sample has tens of thousands of distinct CDR3 sequences; approximately 12% are singletons. Between the trimmed V and J ends, which lost 4 bases and 3 bases, there was a span of 16 bases. This CDR3 region has 15 residues. Looked up from germline, CDR1 is LGHDT and CDR2 is YNNKEL (reference sequence). Study outcomes and limitations: VDJdb-based annotation leaned toward anti-spike CD8 responses and missed private and CD4 specificities.

This clonotype has only a few counts. Its target is not known. The sample taken for sequencing was whole blood. The chain has TRBV3-1 and TRBJ2-7, with D possibly TRBD2 on 5 matching bases. This sequence originates from an adult who was a healthcare worker with PCR-confirmed SARS-CoV-2 infection or an uninfected control (not recorded which). Here the CDR3 reads CASSPSWRADYEQYF. CDR3 nucleotide sequence: TGTGCCAGCAGCCCTAGTTGGCGGGCGGACTACGAGCAGTACTTC.